This T cell receptor beta chain stems from a study of blood T cells in healthy people across ages. It was with a sample-barcoded 5' primer and a J-beta primer mix that a second PCR of roughly 7 to 12 cycles was run. From the 5' RACE reads, TCRdb called clonotypes with MiXCR, one entry per CDR3 protein. The sample consists of approximately 770,000 distinct CDR3 sequences, roughly 60% of them appearing once. CDR1 is MGHDK, CDR2 SYGVNS, per germline. With 3 bases removed from V and 6 bases from J, the gap between germline ends came to 9 bases. This CDR3 contains 14 residues. This TCR was recovered from a man aged 25-40 years in good health. The genes are TRBV25-1 and TRBJ1-6; no clear D. Sequencing used blood. The CDR3 DNA reads as TGTGCCAGCAGTGAGTCCGCTTTTAATTCACCCCTCCACTTT. Its translation is CASSESAFNSPLHF.